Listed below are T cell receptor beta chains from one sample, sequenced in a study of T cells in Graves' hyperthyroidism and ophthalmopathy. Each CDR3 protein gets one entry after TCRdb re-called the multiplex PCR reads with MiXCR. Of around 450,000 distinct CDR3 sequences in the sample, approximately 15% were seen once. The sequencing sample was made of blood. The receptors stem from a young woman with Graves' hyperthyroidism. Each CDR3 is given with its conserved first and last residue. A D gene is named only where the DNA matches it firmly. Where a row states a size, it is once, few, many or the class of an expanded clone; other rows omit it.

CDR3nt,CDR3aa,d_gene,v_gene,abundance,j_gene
TGCGCCAGCGGCCCCGGACAGCTCGAGTGGGGCAATCAGCCCCAGCATTTT,CASGPGQLEWGNQPQHF,NA,TRBV10-1,NA,TRBJ1-5
TGTGCCAGCAGTTACTCTGGGACAGGGAATTCACCCCTCCACTTT,CASSYSGTGNSPLHF,TRBD1,TRBV6-2/TRBV6-3,NA,TRBJ1-6
TGTGCCAGCAGCGATCACCGGTTAGCCAAAAACATTCAGTACTTC,CASSDHRLAKNIQYF,NA,TRBV7-2,few,TRBJ2-4
TGCAGTGCTAGGCCCAGGGTGGATCTCACAGATACGCAGTATTTT,CSARPRVDLTDTQYF,NA,TRBV20-1,NA,TRBJ2-3
TGTGCCACCAGCCCAGAGATGAACACTGAAGCTTTCTTT,CATSPEMNTEAFF,NA,TRBV15,many,TRBJ1-1
TGTGCCACCAGTGATATACAGAACACAGATACGCAGTATTTT,CATSDIQNTDTQYF,NA,TRBV24-1,many,TRBJ2-3
TGCAGTGTCCCGGGCTCTATAGGGGGATTGACTGAAGCTTTCTTT,CSVPGSIGGLTEAFF,NA,TRBV20-1,many,TRBJ1-1
TGTGCCAGCAGCTTGGACAGGGGAATCGACCCAAAGGCGAGGGAGACCCAGTACTTC,CASSLDRGIDPKARETQYF,TRBD1,TRBV3-1,NA,TRBJ2-5
TGTGCCAGCAGTTTTGGGACACCAAACTATGGCTACACCTTC,CASSFGTPNYGYTF,NA,TRBV12-3/TRBV12-4,many,TRBJ1-2
TGTGCCAGCAGCTCCGGACAGGGTATGGTGAAAGCTTTCTTT,CASSSGQGMVKAFF,TRBD1,TRBV3-1,many,TRBJ1-1
TGTGCCAGCAGCCTAAGGTCAACAAGGGACGAGCAGTACTTC,CASSLRSTRDEQYF,NA,TRBV3-1,many,TRBJ2-7
TGCAGTGCTGGACGGATTAATGAAAAACTGTTTTTT,CSAGRINEKLFF,NA,TRBV20-1,NA,TRBJ1-4
TGCGCCAGCAGCTATGGTGGCCCGAACACTGAAGCTTTCTTT,CASSYGGPNTEAFF,NA,TRBV5-1,many,TRBJ1-1
TGTGCCAGCAGTTTCTCCGTTCCGAGGGAGACCCAGTACTTC,CASSFSVPRETQYF,NA,TRBV6-1,NA,TRBJ2-5
TGTGCCAGCAGTTTACGGGGGGCGCGGTACACTGAAGCTTTCTTT,CASSLRGARYTEAFF,NA,TRBV12-3/TRBV12-4,many,TRBJ1-1
TGTGCCAGCAGCGTAATCGGGGGGCGCGCACAAGAAGCTTTCTTT,CASSVIGGRAQEAFF,NA,TRBV9,NA,TRBJ1-1
TGCAGCGTGGGTACGAGGGGCAGGGGGTATGGCTACACCTTC,CSVGTRGRGYGYTF,TRBD1,TRBV29-1,NA,TRBJ1-2
TGTGCCAGCAGTTTTGCTAGCGGAAACCAAGAGACCCAGTACTTC,CASSFASGNQETQYF,TRBD2,TRBV28,many,TRBJ2-5
TGTGCCAGCATTCTGCCCGGAAGCCCTGAAGCTTTCTTT,CASILPGSPEAFF,NA,TRBV28,many,TRBJ1-1
TGTGCCAGCAGTGAATTAGGGGCAGGGGAACCGGCCCAGTACTTC,CASSELGAGEPAQYF,NA,TRBV25-1,few,TRBJ2-5
TGTGCCAGCAGTTTGGCAGAGAACACTGAAGCTTTCTTT,CASSLAENTEAFF,NA,TRBV27,many,TRBJ1-1
TGTGCCAGCAGTCCTGCGGGGACACCCTATGGCTACACCTTC,CASSPAGTPYGYTF,NA,TRBV12-3/TRBV12-4,NA,TRBJ1-2
TGCGCCAGCAGTTTAGGGGTTAATGAAAAACTGTTTTTT,CASSLGVNEKLFF,NA,TRBV5-1,few,TRBJ1-4
TGTGCCAGCATGGGGGAGTTTCAGCCCCAGCATTTT,CASMGEFQPQHF,NA,TRBV2,many,TRBJ1-5
TGCGCCAGCAGCCCGGGACAGGTAAACGAGCAGTACTTC,CASSPGQVNEQYF,TRBD1,TRBV5-1,many,TRBJ2-7
TGTGCCAGCAGCCTCGGGGGGCCAGGGCAAGAAGAAAAACTGTTTTTT,CASSLGGPGQEEKLFF,NA,TRBV7-2,few,TRBJ1-4